The source of this T cell receptor (beta chain) is a study of blood T cell repertoires in COVID-19. Profiled with immunoSEQ multiplex PCR; TCRdb holds only in-frame clones, not every one. The table has roughly 350,000 clones, 88% seen once. After removal of 3 bases from V and 9 bases from J, the junction contained 6 bases not matched to a gene. This CDR3 has 13 amino acids. In germline, CDR1 is SGHTA, CDR2 FQGTGA. The specimen was peripheral blood. The rearrangement links TRBV7-3 to TRBJ1-2; 8 bases line up with TRBD1. This TCR was recovered from a woman aged 65 to 85 with COVID-19, enrolled during active disease. In DNA form, the CDR3 reads TGTGCCAGCAGCTTGGACAGGGAACATAGCTACACCTTC. Its protein product is CASSLDREHSYTF.